This TCR beta chain was sequenced for a study of beta chain features in type 1 diabetes. Study information: The samples had roughly 100,000,000 sorted cells examined in all.

This CDR3 is 15 amino acids long. The V end lost 4 bases, the J end lost 2 bases, and 15 bases lay between the germline ends. The V gene's germline CDR1 is LGHNA and CDR2 YNFKEQ. For this clone: The antigen is undetermined.

The entirety of the isolated RNA underwent reverse transcription, so expressed TCRB transcripts were sequenced. Assay used: immunoSEQ multiplex PCR; TCRdb lists only in-frame clones, some missing. Among over 200,000 clones, roughly a tenth were seen once, and the ten largest hold around 0.015%. Overall study findings and caveats: Significant though moderate, a shortening of TCRB CDR3s appeared in all four CD4+ subsets of Type 1 diabetes patients.

The source of this sequence is a man between 25 and 39 years old with type 1 diabetes. Sequencing was done on a sample of naive CD4+ T cells from blood. The chain has TRBV4-2 and TRBJ2-7; tentative D call: TRBD1 (6 bases). This CDR3 is CASSLRQAGPYEQYF. As DNA, the CDR3 is TGTGCCAGCAGCCTAAGACAGGCAGGCCCCTACGAGCAGTACTTC.